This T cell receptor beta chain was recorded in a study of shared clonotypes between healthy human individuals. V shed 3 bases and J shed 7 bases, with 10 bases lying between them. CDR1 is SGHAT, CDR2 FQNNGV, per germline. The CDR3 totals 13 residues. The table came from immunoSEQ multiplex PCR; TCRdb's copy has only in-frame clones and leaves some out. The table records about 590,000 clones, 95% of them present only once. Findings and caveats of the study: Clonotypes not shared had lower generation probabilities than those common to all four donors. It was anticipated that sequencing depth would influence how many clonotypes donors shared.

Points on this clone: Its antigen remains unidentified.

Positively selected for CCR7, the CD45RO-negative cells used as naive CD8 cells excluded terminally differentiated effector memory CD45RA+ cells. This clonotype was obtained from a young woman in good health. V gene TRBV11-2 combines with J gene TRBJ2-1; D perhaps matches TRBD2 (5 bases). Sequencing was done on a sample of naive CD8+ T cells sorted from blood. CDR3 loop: CASSFPRVNEQFF. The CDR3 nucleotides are TGTGCCAGCAGCTTTCCGCGGGTTAATGAGCAGTTCTTC.